This T cell receptor (beta chain) comes out of a study of cytomegalovirus exposure and HLA in healthy donors. Study summary: A preliminary data release comprised approximately 85 million unique TCRs obtained from HLA-typed donors.

PCR involved 60 Vbeta and 13 Jbeta primers. TCRdb keeps only in-frame clones here, not all; method: immunoSEQ multiplex PCR. The profile shows 100,000 to 150,000 clones, about 78% of them singletons. Germline CDR1 SQVTM, CDR2 ANQGSEA. The CDR3 sequence is 12 residues long. Germline trimming cut 6 bases from V and 5 bases from J; bases unmatched to any gene: 1. In regard to this clone: Its antigen is currently unknown. This CDR3 is also generated by other DNA sequences in the sample.

Findings and limits, study-wide: Analysis was performed later, and it showed HLA-associated TCR beta chains to be more clonally expanded than equally common others. As was reported, the classifier diagnosed cytomegalovirus status with high specificity and sensitivity.

The sequenced material came from PBMCs. The chain combines TRBV29-1 with TRBJ2-3; 11 bases agree with TRBD2. The TCR was taken from a human donor in good health. In nucleotides, the CDR3 is TGCAGCGTAGGACTAGCGGGAGATACGCAGTATTTT. Encoded protein: CSVGLAGDTQYF.